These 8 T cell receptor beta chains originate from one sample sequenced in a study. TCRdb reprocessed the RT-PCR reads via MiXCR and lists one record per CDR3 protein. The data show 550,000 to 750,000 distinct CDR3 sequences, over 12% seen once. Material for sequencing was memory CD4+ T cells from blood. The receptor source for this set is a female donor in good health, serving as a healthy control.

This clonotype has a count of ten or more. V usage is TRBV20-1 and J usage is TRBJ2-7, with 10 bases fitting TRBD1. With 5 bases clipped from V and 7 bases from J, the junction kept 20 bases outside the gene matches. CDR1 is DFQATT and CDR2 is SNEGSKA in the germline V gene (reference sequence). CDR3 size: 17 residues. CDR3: CSAPAAAGTGVGGEQYF. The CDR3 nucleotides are TGCAGTGCTCCCGCGGCAGCGGGGACAGGGGTAGGGGGAGAGCAGTACTTC.

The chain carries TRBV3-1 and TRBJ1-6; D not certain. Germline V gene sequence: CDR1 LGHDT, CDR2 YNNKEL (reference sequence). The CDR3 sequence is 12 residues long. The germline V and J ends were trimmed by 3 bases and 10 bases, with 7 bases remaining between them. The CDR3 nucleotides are TGTGCCAGCAGCCAGATAACATCACCCCTCCACTTT. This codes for CASSQITSPLHF.

The CDR3 region has the DNA TGTGCCAGCTCACCACCACTTTCAGAAAACACTGAAGCTTTCTTT. Residues: CASSPPLSENTEAFF. The gene calls are TRBV18 and TRBJ1-1; unclear D gene. CDR3 length equals 15 residues. V gave up 0 bases and J gave up 2 bases, with 10 bases separating them. Germline assignment: CDR1 KGHSH and CDR2 LQKENI.

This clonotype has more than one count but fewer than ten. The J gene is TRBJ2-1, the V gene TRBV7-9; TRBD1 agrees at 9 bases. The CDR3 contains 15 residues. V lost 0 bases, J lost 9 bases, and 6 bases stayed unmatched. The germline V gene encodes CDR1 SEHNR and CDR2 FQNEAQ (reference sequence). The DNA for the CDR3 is TGTGCCAGCAGCTTAGCCCCGGGACAGGGATCTGAGCAGTTCTTC. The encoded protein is CASSLAPGQGSEQFF. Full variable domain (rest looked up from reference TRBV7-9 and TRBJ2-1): DTGVSQNPRHKITKRGQNVTFRCDPISEHNRLYWYRQTLGQGPEFLTYFQNEAQLEKSRLLSDRFSAERPKGSFSTLEIQRTEQGDSAMYLCASSLAPGQGSEQFFGPGTRLTVL.

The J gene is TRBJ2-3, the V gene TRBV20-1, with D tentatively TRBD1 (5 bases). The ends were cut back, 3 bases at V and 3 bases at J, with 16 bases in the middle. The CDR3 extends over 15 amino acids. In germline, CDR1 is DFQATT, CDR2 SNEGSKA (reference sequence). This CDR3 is CSASRTGQGTDTQYF. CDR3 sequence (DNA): TGCAGTGCTAGTCGCACTGGCCAGGGTACAGATACGCAGTATTTT.

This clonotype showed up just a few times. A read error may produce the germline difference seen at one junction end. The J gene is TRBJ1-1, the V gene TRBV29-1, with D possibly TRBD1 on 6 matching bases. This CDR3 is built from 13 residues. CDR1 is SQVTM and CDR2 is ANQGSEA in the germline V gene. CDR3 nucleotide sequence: TGCAGCGCTGAACCGGACAGCTGGAGTGAAGCTTTCTTT. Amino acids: CSAEPDSWSEAFF.

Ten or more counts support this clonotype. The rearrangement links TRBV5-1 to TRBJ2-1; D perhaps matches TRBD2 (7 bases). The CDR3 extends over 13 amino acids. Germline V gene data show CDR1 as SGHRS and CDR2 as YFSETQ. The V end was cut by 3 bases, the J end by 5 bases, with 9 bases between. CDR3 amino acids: CASSWGGDNEQFF. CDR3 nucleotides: TGCGCCAGCAGCTGGGGGGGCGACAATGAGCAGTTCTTC.

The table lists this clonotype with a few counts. The CDR3 DNA sequence: TGCGCCAGCAGCCAAGAGACCAGTCTACGGTCCTACAATGAGCAGTTCTTC. Translation gives CASSQETSLRSYNEQFF. The V gene is TRBV4-3, the J gene TRBJ2-1, with D unresolved. V was pared by 0 bases and J by 1 base, with 13 bases between. Per germline, CDR1 LGHNA and CDR2 YSLEER. This CDR3 region has 17 residues.